One and the same sample provided the 27 T cell receptor beta chains below, sequenced in a study of CD8 T cell repertoires and HIV-1 epitope variants. Sequenced by immunoSEQ multiplex PCR; TCRdb stores in-frame clones only, minus some. This table has 1,700 or so clones, approximately 70% appearing once. No cognate antigen is known for these TCRs. Sequencing input: cultured CD8+ T cells derived from PBMCs. These receptors all stem from a male donor with HIV.

V is TRBV19 and J is TRBJ1-1, with D uncertain. Germline CDR1 LNHDA, CDR2 SQIVND (reference sequence). The V end lost 9 bases, the J end lost 0 bases, and 14 bases lay between the germline ends. The CDR3 consists of 14 residues. CDR3 residues: CASRPEAMNTEAFF. CDR3 bases: TGTGCCAGCCGCCCCGAGGCCATGAACACTGAAGCTTTCTTT.

The V and J genes are TRBV28 and TRBJ2-1, with 8 bases fitting TRBD1. The junction had 16 bases not matched to a gene; V was cut back by 6 bases and J by 0 bases. This CDR3 has 19 residues. The germline gives CDR1 MDHEN, CDR2 SYDVKM. The CDR3 DNA is TGTGCCAGCAGCGAAACGACAGGGGACGGGGGTAGCTCCTACAATGAGCAGTTCTTC. Amino acids: CASSETTGDGGSSYNEQFF.

V usage is TRBV5-1 and J usage is TRBJ1-1; 9 bases match TRBD1. Germline V gene sequence: CDR1 SGHRS, CDR2 YFSETQ. The CDR3 has 16 amino acids. The junction had 9 bases not matched to a gene; V was cut back by 2 bases and J by 4 bases. In nucleotides, the CDR3 is TGCGCCAGCAGCTTAATCCGACAGGGGGGGAGCACTGAAGCTTTCTTT. This gives the protein CASSLIRQGGSTEAFF.

This chain connects TRBV5-1 to TRBJ2-3, with 9 bases aligning to TRBD2. The ends lost 4 bases at V and 0 bases at J; junction bases unmatched: 9. Germline lookup yields CDR1 SGHRS and CDR2 YFSETQ. There are 17 residues in the CDR3. CDR3 sequence: CASSPGVAGASTDTQYF. In DNA form, the CDR3 reads TGCGCCAGCAGCCCCGGTGTAGCGGGAGCTAGCACAGATACGCAGTATTTT.

The chain joins TRBV2 to TRBJ2-1; D is uncertain. The CDR3 has 13 amino acids. The V gene's germline CDR1 is SNHLY and CDR2 FYNNEI. The V end lost 2 bases, the J end lost 3 bases, and 5 bases lay between the germline ends. CDR3 amino acids: CASSEFSYNEQFF. The CDR3 DNA reads TGTGCCAGCAGTGAATTCAGCTACAATGAGCAGTTCTTC. Together with reference TRBV2 and TRBJ2-1, the CDR3 gives the full variable domain: EPEVTQTPSHQVTQMGQEVILRCVPISNHLYFYWYRQILGQKVEFLVSFYNNEISEKSEIFDDQFSVERPDGSNFTLKIRSTKLEDSAMYFCASSEFSYNEQFFGPGTRLTVL.

This clone was seen once. The J gene is TRBJ2-7, the V gene TRBV7-6; D ambiguous. This CDR3 spans 13 amino acids. Germline V gives CDR1 SGHVS, CDR2 FNYEAQ. Trimming left V 5 bases short and J 3 bases short, with 11 bases between. CDR3 amino acids: CASSLRPSYEQYF. The CDR3 coding sequence is TGTGCCAGCAGCCTCCGGCCGAGCTACGAGCAGTACTTC.

This sequence joins TRBV28 and TRBJ1-1, with 7 bases aligning to TRBD1. CDR1 MDHEN and CDR2 SYDVKM come from the germline V gene. After removal of 8 bases from V and 3 bases from J, the junction contained 9 bases not matched to a gene. This CDR3 has 14 residues. The CDR3 nucleotides are TGTGCCAGCGCCATCCAGGGGGGAGACACTGAAGCTTTCTTT. This codes for CASAIQGGDTEAFF.

This chain uses TRBV28 with TRBJ2-5, with 8 nucleotides matching TRBD2. Germline trimming cut 1 base from V and 4 bases from J; bases unmatched to any gene: 8. This CDR3 spans 16 amino acids. Germline CDR1 reads MDHEN; CDR2 reads SYDVKM. Written as DNA, the CDR3 is TGTGCCAGCAGTTTATCCGACGGGGGGGTCGGAGAGACCCAGTACTTC. Translating gives CASSLSDGGVGETQYF.

This chain joins TRBV4-3 and TRBJ2-3; D uncertain. The CDR3 length is 16 residues. Germline V gene data show CDR1 as LGHNA and CDR2 as YSLEER. Trimming left V 0 bases short and J 6 bases short, with 16 bases between. In nucleotides, the CDR3 is TGCGCCAGCAGCCAAGACCGGCCCAGTAGGGCGGATACGCAGTATTTT. It yields the protein CASSQDRPSRADTQYF.

The chain has TRBV6-1 and TRBJ2-3; TRBD2 matches 13 bases. V lost 3 bases and J lost 4; bases outside the gene matches: 1. Germline V gives CDR1 MNHNS, CDR2 SASEGT. This CDR3 spans 15 amino acids. The CDR3 protein is CASSETSGRPDTQYF. In nucleotides, the CDR3 is TGTGCCAGCAGTGAGACTAGCGGGAGGCCAGATACGCAGTATTTT.

This sequence joins TRBV28 and TRBJ2-1; 14 bases match TRBD2. After removal of 2 bases from V and 9 bases from J, the junction contained 9 bases not matched to a gene. The CDR3 extends over 17 amino acids. In germline, CDR1 is MDHEN, CDR2 SYDVKM. As DNA, the CDR3 is TGTGCCAGCAGTTTAGTCGTCGGACTAGCGGGGGGTGGTGAGCAGTTCTTC. It specifies CASSLVVGLAGGGEQFF.

The chain carries TRBV7-6 and TRBJ2-5, with a weak D call TRBD2 (5 bases). This CDR3 has 17 residues. V was pared by 5 bases and J by 1 base, with 20 bases between. The germline CDR1 and CDR2 sequences are SGHVS and FNYEAQ. Here the CDR3 reads CASSLEWESTIQETQYF. In nucleotides, the CDR3 is TGTGCCAGCAGCCTAGAGTGGGAGAGTACGATCCAAGAGACCCAGTACTTC.

This chain connects TRBV6-4 to TRBJ2-3; TRBD2 aligns across 8 bases. Looked up from germline, CDR1 is MRHNA and CDR2 is SNTAGT. V gave up 3 bases and J gave up 2 bases; unmatched junction bases: 7. The length of the CDR3 is 16 residues. DNA for the CDR3: TGTGCCAGCAGTGAACGGGGCGGGGGGTCCACAGATACGCAGTATTTT. Its protein is CASSERGGGSTDTQYF.

In this sample, this clone turned up a few times. CDR3 amino acids: CASSPLGGQGNSPLHF. The CDR3 coding sequence is TGTGCCAGCAGCCCGCTGGGGGGGCAAGGGAATTCACCCCTCCACTTT. The gene calls are TRBV9 and TRBJ1-6, with D perhaps TRBD1 (6 bases). The V gene lost 4 bases and the J gene lost 7 bases, with 18 bases spanning the gap. From germline, CDR1 is SGDLS and CDR2 YYNGEE. The length of the CDR3 is 16 residues.

The rearrangement joins TRBV29-1 to TRBJ1-1, with TRBD1 identical over 7 bases. CDR1 SQVTM and CDR2 ANQGSEA come from the germline V gene. The CDR3 loop spans 11 amino acids. V lost 7 bases to trimming and J lost 2 bases; unmatched junction nucleotides: 1. CDR3 protein: CSGDSNTEAFF. The CDR3 region has the DNA TGCAGCGGGGACAGTAACACTGAAGCTTTCTTT.

The chain recombines TRBV7-9 with TRBJ1-1; maybe TRBD1 (5 bases). In germline, CDR1 is SEHNR, CDR2 FQNEAQ (reference sequence). V dropped 2 bases and J dropped 2 bases, with 12 bases sitting between them. The CDR3 is 15 amino acids. The CDR3: CASSLNGGSNTEAFF. The DNA of the CDR3 is TGTGCCAGCAGCTTAAATGGGGGTTCCAACACTGAAGCTTTCTTT.

The chain has TRBV5-1 and TRBJ2-3, with TRBD2 matching over 7 bases. The length of the CDR3 is 15 residues. Germline CDR1 SGHRS, CDR2 YFSETQ. V was pared by 4 bases and J by 4 bases, with 9 bases of the junction left unmatched. The DNA of the CDR3 is TGCGCCAGCAGCGCCGGGACTACCGGTGCAGATACGCAGTATTTT. This sequence encodes CASSAGTTGADTQYF.

The V gene is TRBV6-1, the J gene TRBJ2-1; D uncertain. Germline CDR1 reads MNHNS; CDR2 reads SASEGT. V gave up 3 bases and J gave up 3 bases, with 6 bases separating them. The CDR3 has 13 amino acids. The CDR3 sequence: CASSDLGYNEQFF. The CDR3 DNA sequence: TGTGCCAGCAGTGACCTAGGCTACAATGAGCAGTTCTTC.

CDR3 protein: CASSLAGTGGDNEQFF. DNA of the CDR3: TGTGCCAGCAGCTTAGCGGGAACAGGGGGGGACAATGAGCAGTTCTTC. The rearrangement joins TRBV7-9 to TRBJ2-1; the D gene is possibly TRBD1 (8 bases). Germline CDR1 reads SEHNR; CDR2 reads FQNEAQ (reference sequence). V was trimmed by 0 bases and J by 5 bases, leaving 14 bases between them. This CDR3 contains 16 residues.

The rearrangement links TRBV7-9 to TRBJ2-1; tentatively, D is TRBD2 (5 bases). Germline CDR1 SEHNR, CDR2 FQNEAQ (reference sequence). V was trimmed by 5 bases and J by 9 bases, leaving 11 bases between them. The CDR3 totals 12 residues. CDR3 DNA: TGTGCCAGCAGCCGCTCGGGGTTTGAGCAGTTCTTC. This sequence encodes CASSRSGFEQFF. Using reference TRBV7-9 and TRBJ2-1 for the parts outside the CDR3, the full variable domain is DTGVSQNPRHKITKRGQNVTFRCDPISEHNRLYWYRQTLGQGPEFLTYFQNEAQLEKSRLLSDRFSAERPKGSFSTLEIQRTEQGDSAMYLCASSRSGFEQFFGPGTRLTVL.

This chain joins TRBV2 and TRBJ2-1; D is unclear. CDR3 length: 12 residues. Germline CDR1 and CDR2: SNHLY and FYNNEI. V lost 2 bases, J lost 5 bases, and 4 bases lay in between. In DNA, the CDR3 is TGTGCCAGCAGTGAAAGGGACAATGAGCAGTTCTTC. Translated, it gives CASSERDNEQFF.

The V call is TRBV11-2, the J call TRBJ2-7, with D tentatively TRBD1 or TRBD2 (6 bases each). The CDR3 covers 15 residues. In germline, CDR1 is SGHAT, CDR2 FQNNGV. V was clipped by 1 base and J by 5 bases, with 15 bases between them. CDR3 nucleotide sequence: TGTGCCAGCAGCTTAGGATGGGGGGCGATCGACGAGCAGTACTTC. Translation: CASSLGWGAIDEQYF.

The chain employs TRBV27 and TRBJ2-7; 9 bases map to TRBD2. The V gene's germline CDR1 is MNHEY and CDR2 SMNVEV (reference sequence). The junction had 6 bases not matched to a gene; V was cut back by 2 bases and J by 4 bases. This CDR3 region has 15 residues. CDR3 sequence: CASSLGAGGLYEQYF. In DNA, the CDR3 is TGTGCCAGCAGTTTAGGTGCGGGAGGGTTATACGAGCAGTACTTC.

By share of the sample, this clone is large (0.1 to 1%). The rearrangement uses TRBV15 and TRBJ2-5; D gene uncertain. The CDR3 loop spans 13 amino acids. V was clipped by 0 bases and J by 4 bases, with 6 bases between them. The germline gives CDR1 LNHNV, CDR2 YYDKDF (reference sequence). This CDR3 is CATSRDRRETQYF. The CDR3 DNA reads TGTGCCACCAGCAGAGATCGGAGAGAGACCCAGTACTTC.

This clone was found a few times. This rearrangement joins TRBV7-9 to TRBJ2-1; TRBD2 aligns across 7 bases. Germline V lookup: CDR1 SEHNR, CDR2 FQNEAQ (reference sequence). CDR3 length: 16 amino acids. J was trimmed by 1 base and V by 1 base; bases with no gene match: 4. The CDR3 DNA is TGTGCCAGCAGCTTAGAGGGCGGGAGATCCTACAATGAGCAGTTCTTC. It encodes CASSLEGGRSYNEQFF.

The chain couples TRBV4-1 to TRBJ1-2; 8 nucleotides align to TRBD1. Germline values: CDR1 MGHRA, CDR2 YSYEKL. This CDR3 region has 18 residues. With V trimmed by 1 base and J by 4 bases, 14 bases remained unmatched. CDR3 residues: CASSQVFGQGFGSYGYTF. The DNA of the CDR3 is TGCGCCAGCAGCCAAGTCTTTGGACAGGGCTTCGGAAGCTATGGCTACACCTTC.

This clone was found a few times. The CDR3 DNA sequence: TGTGCCAGCAGCTTAGGCGGGGGCGGAAACACCATATATTTT. It specifies CASSLGGGGNTIYF. The genes are TRBV7-9 and TRBJ1-3; TRBD1 is a possible D gene (6 bases). Germline CDR1 is SEHNR and CDR2 is FQNEAQ (reference sequence). Trimming cost V 1 base and J 4 bases, with 8 bases left between them. The CDR3 covers 14 residues.